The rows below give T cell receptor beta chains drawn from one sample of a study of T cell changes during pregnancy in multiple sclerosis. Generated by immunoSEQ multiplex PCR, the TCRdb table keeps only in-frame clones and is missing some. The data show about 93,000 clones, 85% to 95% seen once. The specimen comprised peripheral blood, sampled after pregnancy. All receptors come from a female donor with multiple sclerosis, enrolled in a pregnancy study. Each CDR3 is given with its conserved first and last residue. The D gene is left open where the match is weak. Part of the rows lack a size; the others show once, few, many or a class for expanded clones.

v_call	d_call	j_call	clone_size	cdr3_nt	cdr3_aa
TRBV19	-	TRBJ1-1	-	TGTGCCAGCTCGGACAGTCAGACTGAAGCTTTCTTT	CASSDSQTEAFF
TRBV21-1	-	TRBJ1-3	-	TGTGCCAGCAGCAAAGCTGGGGGGGTCCCGAGCTCTGGAAACACCATATATTTT	CASSKAGGVPSSGNTIYF
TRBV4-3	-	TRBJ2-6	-	TGCGCCAGCAGCCAAGATCTCCGCTCTGGGGCCAACGTCCTGACTTTC	CASSQDLRSGANVLTF
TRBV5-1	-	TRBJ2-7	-	TGCGCCAGCAGCTCCCAGGACAGCTACGAGCAGTACTTC	CASSSQDSYEQYF
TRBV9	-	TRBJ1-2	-	TGTGCCAGCAGCGTAGAAGCCCAGGGTTTCTATGGCTACACCTTC	CASSVEAQGFYGYTF
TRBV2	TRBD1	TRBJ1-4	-	TGTGCCAGCAGAGGACAGGGGGCTTGGGAAAAACTGTTTTTT	CASRGQGAWEKLFF
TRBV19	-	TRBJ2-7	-	TGTGCCAGTAGTATCCGTGGAGGGGACGAGCAGTACTTC	CASSIRGGDEQYF
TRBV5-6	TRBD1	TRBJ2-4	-	TGTGCCAGCAGCTTAATTGCAGGGGGCAGAAACATTCAGTACTTC	CASSLIAGGRNIQYF
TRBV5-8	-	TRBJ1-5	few	TGTGCCAGCAGCCATGGGGCTGGAAATCAGCCCCAGCATTTT	CASSHGAGNQPQHF
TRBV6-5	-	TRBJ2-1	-	TGTGCCAGCAGTTATCTCCTCGGTGAGCAGTTCTTC	CASSYLLGEQFF
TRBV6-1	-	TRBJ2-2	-	TGTGCCAGCAGTGAAAAAGGGGGGGGCGAGTACACCGGGGAGCTGTTTTTT	CASSEKGGGEYTGELFF
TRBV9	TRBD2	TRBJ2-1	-	TGTGCCAGCAGCGTATATAGCGGGGGAAGCTCCTACAATGAGCAGTTCTTC	CASSVYSGGSSYNEQFF
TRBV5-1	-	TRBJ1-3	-	TGCGCCAGCAGCCCCAGGACAGACGGGACCACCATATATTTT	CASSPRTDGTTIYF
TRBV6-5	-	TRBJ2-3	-	TGTGCCAGCAGGGGCCCAGATACGCAGTATTTT	CASRGPDTQYF
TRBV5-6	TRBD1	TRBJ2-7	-	TGTGCCAGCAGCTCCGGGACAGGGGGCGACGAGCAGTACTTC	CASSSGTGGDEQYF
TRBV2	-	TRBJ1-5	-	TGTGCCAGCAGATTACAGGGTACGGGTCAGCCCCAGCATTTT	CASRLQGTGQPQHF
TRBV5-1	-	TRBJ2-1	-	TGCGCCAGCAGCTTTGGAGGTCTGATCTCCTACAATGAGCAGTTCTTC	CASSFGGLISYNEQFF
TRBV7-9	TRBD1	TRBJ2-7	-	TGTGCCAGCAGCTTGGCAGACAGGGGGCCCTACGAGCAGTACTTC	CASSLADRGPYEQYF
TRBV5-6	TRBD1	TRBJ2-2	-	TGTGCCAGCAGCTTTGTACCAGGGGGCAAGGCCGGGGAGCTGTTTTTT	CASSFVPGGKAGELFF
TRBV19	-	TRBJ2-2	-	TGTGCCAGTAAGGAGGAGGGGCACGGGGAGCTGTTTTTT	CASKEEGHGELFF
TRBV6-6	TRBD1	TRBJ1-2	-	TGTGCCACCAAGGGACAGAATTATGGCTACACCTTC	CATKGQNYGYTF
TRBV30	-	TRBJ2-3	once	TGTGCCTGGAACCATGTTGGGGCTTACAACACAGATACGCAGTATTTT	CAWNHVGAYNTDTQYF
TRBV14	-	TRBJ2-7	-	TGTGCCAGCAGCCCCGTCGGAACCGACAGGCAAGAGGACGAGCAGTACTTC	CASSPVGTDRQEDEQYF
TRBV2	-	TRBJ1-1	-	TGTGCCAGCCAACAGGGCGAGGGCACTGAAGCTTTCTTT	CASQQGEGTEAFF
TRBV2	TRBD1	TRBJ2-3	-	TGTGCCAGCATCATGACAGGGATGGGCACAGATACGCAGTATTTT	CASIMTGMGTDTQYF
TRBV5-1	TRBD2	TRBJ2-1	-	TGCGCCAGCAGCTTGGGGGGACTAGCGCGGAGTTACAATGAGCAGTTCTTC	CASSLGGLARSYNEQFF
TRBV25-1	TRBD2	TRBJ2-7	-	TGTGCCAGCAGTGCACTTCCGGGACTAGCGGGACCGTCCTACGAGCAGTACTTC	CASSALPGLAGPSYEQYF
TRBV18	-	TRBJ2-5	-	TGTGCCAGCTCACCAATAAAACAGGGAGCAGAGACCCAGTACTTC	CASSPIKQGAETQYF
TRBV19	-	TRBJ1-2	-	TGTGCCAGTAGTATTTTTACCCCTACTAACTATGGCTACACCTTC	CASSIFTPTNYGYTF